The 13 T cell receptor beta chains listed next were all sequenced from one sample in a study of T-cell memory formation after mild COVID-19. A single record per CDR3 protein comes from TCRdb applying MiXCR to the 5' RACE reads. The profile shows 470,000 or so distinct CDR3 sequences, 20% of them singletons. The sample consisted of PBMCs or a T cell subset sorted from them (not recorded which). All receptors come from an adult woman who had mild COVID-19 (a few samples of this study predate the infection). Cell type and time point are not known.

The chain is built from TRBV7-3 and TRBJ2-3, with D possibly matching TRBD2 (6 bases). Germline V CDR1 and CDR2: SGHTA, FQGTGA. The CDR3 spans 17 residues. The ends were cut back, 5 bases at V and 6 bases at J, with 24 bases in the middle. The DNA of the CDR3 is TGTGCCAGCAGCCATCAGGCGGGACCCGCTAGAGCGGATACGCAGTATTTT. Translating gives CASSHQAGPARADTQYF. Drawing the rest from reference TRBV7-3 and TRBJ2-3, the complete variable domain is GAGVSQTPSNKVTEKGKYVELRCDPISGHTALYWYRQSLGQGPEFLIYFQGTGAADDSGLPNDRFFAVRPEGSVSTLKIQRTERGDSAVYLCASSHQAGPARADTQYFGPGTRLTVL.

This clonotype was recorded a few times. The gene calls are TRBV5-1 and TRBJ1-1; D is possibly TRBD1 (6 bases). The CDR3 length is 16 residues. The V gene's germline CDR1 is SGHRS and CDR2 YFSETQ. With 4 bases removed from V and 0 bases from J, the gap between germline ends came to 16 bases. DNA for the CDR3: TGCGCCAGCAGCCGCTGGGGGGGGGGCATGAACACTGAAGCTTTCTTT. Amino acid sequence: CASSRWGGGMNTEAFF.

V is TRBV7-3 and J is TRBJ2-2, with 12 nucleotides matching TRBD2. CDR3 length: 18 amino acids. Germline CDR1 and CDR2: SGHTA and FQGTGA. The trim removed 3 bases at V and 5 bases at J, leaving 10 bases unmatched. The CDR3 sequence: CASSLETSGGSLTGELFF. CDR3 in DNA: TGTGCCAGCAGCTTGGAGACTAGCGGGGGATCCCTTACCGGGGAGCTGTTTTTT. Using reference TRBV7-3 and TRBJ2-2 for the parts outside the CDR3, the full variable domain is GAGVSQTPSNKVTEKGKYVELRCDPISGHTALYWYRQSLGQGPEFLIYFQGTGAADDSGLPNDRFFAVRPEGSVSTLKIQRTERGDSAVYLCASSLETSGGSLTGELFFGEGSRLTVL.

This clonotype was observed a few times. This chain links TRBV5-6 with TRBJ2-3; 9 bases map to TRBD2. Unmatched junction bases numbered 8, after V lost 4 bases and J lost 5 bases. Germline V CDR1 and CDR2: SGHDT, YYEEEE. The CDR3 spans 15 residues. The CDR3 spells CASSLELAGRDTQYF. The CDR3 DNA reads TGTGCCAGCAGCCTGGAGCTAGCGGGAAGAGATACGCAGTATTTT.

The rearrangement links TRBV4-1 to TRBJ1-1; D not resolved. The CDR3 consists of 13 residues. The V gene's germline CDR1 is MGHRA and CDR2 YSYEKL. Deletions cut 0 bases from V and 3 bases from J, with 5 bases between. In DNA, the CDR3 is TGCGCCAGCAGCCAAGATTTGGACACTGAAGCTTTCTTT. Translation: CASSQDLDTEAFF.

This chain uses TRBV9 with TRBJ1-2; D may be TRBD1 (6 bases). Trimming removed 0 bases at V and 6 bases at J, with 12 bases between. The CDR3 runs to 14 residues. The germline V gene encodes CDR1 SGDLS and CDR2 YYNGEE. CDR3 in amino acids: CASSVDRARDGYTF. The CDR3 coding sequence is TGTGCCAGCAGCGTAGACAGGGCTCGAGATGGCTACACCTTC.

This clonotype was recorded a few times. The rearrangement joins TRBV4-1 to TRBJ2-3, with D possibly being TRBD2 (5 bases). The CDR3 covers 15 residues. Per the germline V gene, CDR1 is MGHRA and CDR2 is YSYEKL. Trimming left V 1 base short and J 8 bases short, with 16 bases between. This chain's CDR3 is CASSQVAGIKGTQYF. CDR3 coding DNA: TGCGCCAGCAGCCAAGTCGCGGGTATTAAGGGTACGCAGTATTTT.

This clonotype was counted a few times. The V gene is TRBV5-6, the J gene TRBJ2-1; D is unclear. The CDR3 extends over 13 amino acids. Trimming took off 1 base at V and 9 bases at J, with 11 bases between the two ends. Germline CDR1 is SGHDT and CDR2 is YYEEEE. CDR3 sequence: CASSLMGNGEQFF. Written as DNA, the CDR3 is TGTGCCAGCAGCTTGATGGGGAACGGTGAGCAGTTCTTC.

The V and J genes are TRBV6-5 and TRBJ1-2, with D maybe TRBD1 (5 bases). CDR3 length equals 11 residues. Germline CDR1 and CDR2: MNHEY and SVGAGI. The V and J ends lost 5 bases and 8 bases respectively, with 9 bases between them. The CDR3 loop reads CASSTGMGYTF. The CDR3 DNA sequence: TGTGCCAGCAGTACAGGAATGGGCTACACCTTC.

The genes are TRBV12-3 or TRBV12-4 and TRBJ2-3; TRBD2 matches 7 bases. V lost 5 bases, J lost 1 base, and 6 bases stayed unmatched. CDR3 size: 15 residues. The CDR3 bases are TGTGCCAGCAGTGCTAGCGGCAAGCGCACAGATACGCAGTATTTT. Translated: CASSASGKRTDTQYF.

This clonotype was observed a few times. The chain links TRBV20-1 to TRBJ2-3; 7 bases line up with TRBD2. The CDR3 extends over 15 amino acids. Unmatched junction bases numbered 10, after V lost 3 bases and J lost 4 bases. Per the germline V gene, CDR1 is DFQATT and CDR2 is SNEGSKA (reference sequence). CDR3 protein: CSAREGGLAADTQYF. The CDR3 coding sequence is TGCAGTGCTAGGGAGGGAGGGCTAGCAGCAGATACGCAGTATTTT.

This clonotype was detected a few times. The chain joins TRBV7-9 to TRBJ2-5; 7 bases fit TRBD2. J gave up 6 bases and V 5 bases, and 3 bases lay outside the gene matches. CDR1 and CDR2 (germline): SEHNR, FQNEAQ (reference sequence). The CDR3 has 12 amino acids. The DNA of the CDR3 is TGTGCCAGCAGCAAGGGGACTAAGACCCAGTACTTC. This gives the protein CASSKGTKTQYF. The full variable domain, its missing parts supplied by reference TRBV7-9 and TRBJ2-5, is DTGVSQNPRHKITKRGQNVTFRCDPISEHNRLYWYRQTLGQGPEFLTYFQNEAQLEKSRLLSDRFSAERPKGSFSTLEIQRTEQGDSAMYLCASSKGTKTQYFGPGTRLLVL.

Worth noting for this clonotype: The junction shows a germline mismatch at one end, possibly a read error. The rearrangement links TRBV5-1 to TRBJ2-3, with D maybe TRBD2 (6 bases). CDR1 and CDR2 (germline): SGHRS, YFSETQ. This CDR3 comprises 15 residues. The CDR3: CASCLGGANTDTQYF. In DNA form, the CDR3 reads TGCGCCAGCTGCTTAGGCGGGGCGAACACAGATACGCAGTATTTT.